This T cell receptor (beta chain) stems from a study of OX40 agonist ivuxolimab in advanced cancers. The CDR3 loop spans 15 amino acids. Germline lookup yields CDR1 MNHEY and CDR2 SVGAGI. V was trimmed by 11 bases and J by 5 bases, leaving 24 bases between them. Assay: immunoSEQ multiplex PCR; the TCRdb copy retains only in-frame clones and omits some. Of 48,000 or so clones in the sample, more than 75% are singletons; the top ten hold less than 2.5%. The clonotype comes from an adult with an advanced solid tumor such as melanoma, head and neck, liver or kidney cancer. The J gene is TRBJ1-2, the V gene TRBV6-5; D perhaps matches TRBD1 (6 bases). The sequencing used CD4+ or CD8+ T cells sorted from blood, collected in a trial of the OX40 agonist ivuxolimab. The CDR3 DNA sequence: TGTGCCGGCACCAGAGCCGCGGACAGTAATTATGGCTACACCTTC. Translating gives CAGTRAADSNYGYTF.